This TCR beta chain was identified in a study of T cell repertoires in cytomegalovirus infection. Study-level information: HLA-B-restricted CMV epitopes that are well studied were used alongside recently identified HLA-C-restricted ones. In public TCR beta signatures, there were indications of both CMV infection and matching HLA type. The study's findings and limits: The cumulative frequency of public TCR beta families identified carriers of CMV plus the relevant HLA. Dominating the ex vivo response were TCR beta clonotypes that were CMV-specific and HLA-C-restricted.

TCRdb re-called the reads through MiXCR, storing one row per CDR3 protein. The profile shows 700,000 to 900,000 distinct CDR3 sequences, 25% to 30% of them singletons. This clonotype was seen many times. Its specificity is unknown. The sample was cultured CD8+ T cells from PBMCs, taken from culture after CMV antigen stimulation. This clonotype was obtained from a human donor in good health (CMV status not recorded). Some clones in this sample may be carry-over from other donors' samples.

This CDR3 reads CASSPLEGRRGTGELFF. CDR3 sequence (DNA): TGCGCCAGCAGCCCCCTTGAGGGACGCCGTGGAACCGGGGAGCTGTTTTTT. The chain has TRBV5-1 and TRBJ2-2; D may match TRBD1 or TRBD2 (5 bases each). The germline gives CDR1 SGHRS, CDR2 YFSETQ. Trimming cost V 4 bases and J 5 bases, with 21 bases left between them. This CDR3 contains 17 residues.